This T cell receptor beta chain was captured in a study of cytomegalovirus exposure and HLA in healthy donors. Study-level background: Earlier work reported approximately 100 million unique TCR beta sequences from 150 million to 200 million T cells.

The PCR made use of 60 Vbeta and 13 Jbeta primers. The table came from immunoSEQ multiplex PCR; TCRdb's copy has only in-frame clones and leaves some out. The sample has approximately 220,000 clones; approximately 80% are singletons. Germline CDR1 is SGHRS and CDR2 is YFSETQ. Trimming took 0 bases from V and 6 from J, leaving 6 bases between them. The CDR3 is made up of 12 amino acids. Study-wide results and caveats: After further analysis at a later stage, 15,000 to 20,000 TCR beta sequences were associated with HLA alleles at 0.05 false discovery rate. With later analysis, a missense DCLRE1C variant became linked to TCR beta V- and J-gene trimming. Some TCR beta chains (164 of them) were listed as cytomegalovirus-associated.

As to this clone: The antigen is unknown.

The receptor was derived from a man aged 30-40 years in good health and CMV-seronegative. The rearrangement uses TRBV5-1 and TRBJ1-2; D possibly corresponds to TRBD1 (5 bases). The sample consisted of PBMCs. The CDR3 coding sequence is TGCGCCAGCAGCTTGGAGGGGAATGGCTACACCTTC. It yields the protein CASSLEGNGYTF.